The entry below describes one T cell receptor (beta chain). Antigen unknown. TCR beta from blood CD8+ and CD4+ T cells was sequenced. Bulk CD8+ and CD4+ cells came from magnetic negative isolation; CD8+ TEMRA by FACS. This entry comes from a study of CD8 T cells in Susac syndrome. The CDR3 is 16 amino acids. From germline, CDR1 is MDHEN and CDR2 SYDVKM. The V and J ends lost 4 bases and 9 bases respectively, with 24 bases between them. Broader study findings: Clonal CD8+ expansion in Susac was highest in TEMRA cells and active patients.

An input of roughly 0.45 to 1 ug of RNA was subjected to reverse transcription using random hexamers. Coverage of TCR beta CDR3 amplification by immunoSEQ multiplex PCR extended to 54 Vbeta and 13 Jbeta. In TCRdb, the immunoSEQ multiplex PCR reads were re-called with MiXCR into one record per CDR3 protein. The data contain over 80,000 distinct CDR3 sequences, approximately 95% of them singletons. The chain employs TRBV28 and TRBJ2-5; D assignment may be TRBD1 or TRBD2 (5 bases each). The sequence derives from a human donor with Susac syndrome. The sequenced sample consisted of CD8+ T cells from PBMCs. The CDR3 DNA follows: TGTGCCAGCAGTTCCCATATCGAACTAGGGGCGAGGGCCCAGTACTTC. It translates to CASSSHIELGARAQYF.